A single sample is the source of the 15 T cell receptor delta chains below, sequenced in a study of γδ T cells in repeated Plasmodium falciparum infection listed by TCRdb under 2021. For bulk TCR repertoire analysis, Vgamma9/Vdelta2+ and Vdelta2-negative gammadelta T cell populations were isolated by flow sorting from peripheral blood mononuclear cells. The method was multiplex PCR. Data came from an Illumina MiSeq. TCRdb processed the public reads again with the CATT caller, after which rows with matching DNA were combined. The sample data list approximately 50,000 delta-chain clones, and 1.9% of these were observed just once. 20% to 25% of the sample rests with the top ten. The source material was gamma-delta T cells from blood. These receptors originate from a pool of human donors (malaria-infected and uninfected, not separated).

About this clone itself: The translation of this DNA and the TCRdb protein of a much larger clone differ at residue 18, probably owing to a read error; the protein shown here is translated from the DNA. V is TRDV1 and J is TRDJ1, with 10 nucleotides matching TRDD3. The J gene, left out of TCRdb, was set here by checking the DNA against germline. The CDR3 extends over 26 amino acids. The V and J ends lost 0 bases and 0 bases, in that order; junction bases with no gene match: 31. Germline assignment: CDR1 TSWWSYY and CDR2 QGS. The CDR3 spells CALGELVLPVLGDYHPFSPYTDKLIF. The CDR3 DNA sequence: TGTGCTCTTGGGGAACTGGTCCTCCCTGTACTGGGGGATTACCACCCCTTCAGTCCTTACACCGATAAACTCATCTTT.

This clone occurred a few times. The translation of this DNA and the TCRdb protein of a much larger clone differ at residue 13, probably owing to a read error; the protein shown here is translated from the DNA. CDR3: CAFRRRVSLSLQVRGILYTDKLIF. CDR3 DNA sequence: TGTGCCTTTAGGAGGAGGGTCAGCCTATCCCTCCAGGTGAGGGGGATACTCTACACCGATAAACTCATCTTT. The chain has TRDV3 and TRDJ1; 9 bases are shared with TRDD3. TCRdb lists no J gene, so it was determined here by aligning the DNA to germline. Germline V CDR1 and CDR2: TVYSNPD, GDNSRS (reference sequence). The CDR3 is 24 residues long. V shed 0 bases and J 0 bases; nucleotides not matched to a gene: 32.

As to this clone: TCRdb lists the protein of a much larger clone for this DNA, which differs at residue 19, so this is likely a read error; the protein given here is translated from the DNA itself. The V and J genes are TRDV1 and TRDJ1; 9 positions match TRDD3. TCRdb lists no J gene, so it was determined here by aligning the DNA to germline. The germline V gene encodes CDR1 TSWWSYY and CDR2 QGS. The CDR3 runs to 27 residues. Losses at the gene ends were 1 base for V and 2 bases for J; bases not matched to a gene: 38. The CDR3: CALGEPLFLAPKLGDTRRRGGTDKLIF. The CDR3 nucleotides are TGTGCTCTTGGGGAACCCCTCTTCCTAGCCCCCAAGCTAGGGGATACGCGGCGAAGGGGGGGTACCGATAAACTCATCTTT.

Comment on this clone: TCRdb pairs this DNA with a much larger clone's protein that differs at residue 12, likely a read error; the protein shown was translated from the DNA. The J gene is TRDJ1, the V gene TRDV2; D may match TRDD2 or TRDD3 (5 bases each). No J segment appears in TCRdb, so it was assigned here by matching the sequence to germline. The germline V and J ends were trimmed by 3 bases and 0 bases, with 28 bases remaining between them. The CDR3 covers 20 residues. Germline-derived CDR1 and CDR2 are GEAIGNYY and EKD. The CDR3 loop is CACDSVAVRGAFLYTDKLIF. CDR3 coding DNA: TGTGCCTGTGACTCGGTCGCCGTTCGGGGGGCTTTCCTGTACACCGATAAACTCATCTTT.

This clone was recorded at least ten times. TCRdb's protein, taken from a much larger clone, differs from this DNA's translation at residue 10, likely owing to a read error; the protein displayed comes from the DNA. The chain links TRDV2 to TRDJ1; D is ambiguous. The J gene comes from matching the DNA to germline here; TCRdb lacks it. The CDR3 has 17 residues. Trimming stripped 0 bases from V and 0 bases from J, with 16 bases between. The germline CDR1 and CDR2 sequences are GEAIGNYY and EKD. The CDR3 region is CACDTVDKGAHTDKLIF. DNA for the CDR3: TGTGCCTGTGACACCGTCGATAAAGGTGCACACACCGATAAACTCATCTTT.

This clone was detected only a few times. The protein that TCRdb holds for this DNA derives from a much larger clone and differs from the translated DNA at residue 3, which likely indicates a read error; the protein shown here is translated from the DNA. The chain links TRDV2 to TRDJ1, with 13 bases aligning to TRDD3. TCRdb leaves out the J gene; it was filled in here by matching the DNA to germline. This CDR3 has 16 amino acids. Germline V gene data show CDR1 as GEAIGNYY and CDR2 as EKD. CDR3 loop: CARDTLLGDTRDKLIF. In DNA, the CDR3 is TGTGCCCGTGACACACTACTGGGGGATACGCGGGATAAACTCATCTTT.

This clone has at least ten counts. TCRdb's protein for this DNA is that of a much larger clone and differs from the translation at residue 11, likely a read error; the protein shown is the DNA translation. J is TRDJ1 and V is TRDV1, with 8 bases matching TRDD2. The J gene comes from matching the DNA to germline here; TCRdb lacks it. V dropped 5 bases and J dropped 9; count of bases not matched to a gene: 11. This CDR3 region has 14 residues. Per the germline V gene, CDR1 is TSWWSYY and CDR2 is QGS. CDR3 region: CALGILPTEGELIF. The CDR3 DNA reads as TGTGCTCTTGGGATTCTTCCTACAGAGGGTGAACTCATCTTT.

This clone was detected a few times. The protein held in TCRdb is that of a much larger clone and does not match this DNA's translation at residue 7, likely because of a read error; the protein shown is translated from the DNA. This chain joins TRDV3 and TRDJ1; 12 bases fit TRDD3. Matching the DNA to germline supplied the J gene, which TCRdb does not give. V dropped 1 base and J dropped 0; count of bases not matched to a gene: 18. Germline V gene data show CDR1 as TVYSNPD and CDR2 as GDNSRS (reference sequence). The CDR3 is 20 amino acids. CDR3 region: CAFMIPAYWGIPLNTDKLIF. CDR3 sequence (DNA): TGTGCCTTTATGATTCCCGCGTACTGGGGGATACCCTTGAACACCGATAAACTCATCTTT. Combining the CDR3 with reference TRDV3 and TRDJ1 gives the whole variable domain CDKVTQSSPDQTVASGSEVVLLCTYDTVYSNPDLFWYRIRPDYSFQFVFYGDNSRSEGADFTQGRFSVKHILTQKAFHLVISPVRTEDSATYYCAFMIPAYWGIPLNTDKLIFGKGTRVTVEP.

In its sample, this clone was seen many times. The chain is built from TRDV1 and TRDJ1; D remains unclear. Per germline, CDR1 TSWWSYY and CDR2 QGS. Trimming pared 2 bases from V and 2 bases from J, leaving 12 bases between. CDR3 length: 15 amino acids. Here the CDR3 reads CALGEIYVGTDKLIF. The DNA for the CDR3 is TGTGCTCTTGGGGAAATCTACGTTGGGACCGATAAACTCATCTTT.

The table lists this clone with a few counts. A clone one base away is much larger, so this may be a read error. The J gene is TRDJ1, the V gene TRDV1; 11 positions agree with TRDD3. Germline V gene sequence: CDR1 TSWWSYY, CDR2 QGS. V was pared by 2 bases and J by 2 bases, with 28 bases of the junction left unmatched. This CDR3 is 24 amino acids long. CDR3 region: CALGESMTIPLYWGILVRTDKLIF. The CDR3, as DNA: TGTGCTCTTGGGGAATCCATGACAATACCCTTATACTGGGGGATATTGGTGAGAACCGATAAACTCATCTTT.

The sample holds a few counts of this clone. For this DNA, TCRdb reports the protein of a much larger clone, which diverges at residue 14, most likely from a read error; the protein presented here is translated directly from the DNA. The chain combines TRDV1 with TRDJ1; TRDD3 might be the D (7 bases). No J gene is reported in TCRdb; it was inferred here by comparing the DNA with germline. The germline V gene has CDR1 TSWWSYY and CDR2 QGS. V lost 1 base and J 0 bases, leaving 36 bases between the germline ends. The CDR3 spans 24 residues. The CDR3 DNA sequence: TGTGCTCTTGGGGAACCCTGTCGTTTCCTAAAAATAAGTGCTGGGGGTTTTTACACCGATAAACTCATCTTT. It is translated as CALGEPCRFLKISAGGFYTDKLIF.

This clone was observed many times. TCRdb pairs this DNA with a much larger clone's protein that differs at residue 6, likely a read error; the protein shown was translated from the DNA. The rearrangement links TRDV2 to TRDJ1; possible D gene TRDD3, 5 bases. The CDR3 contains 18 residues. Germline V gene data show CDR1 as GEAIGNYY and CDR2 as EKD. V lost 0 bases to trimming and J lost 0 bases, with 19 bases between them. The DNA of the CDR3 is TGTGCCTGTGACACCATCGACGGGATTAAACGGTACACCGATAAACTCATCTTT. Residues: CACDTIDGIKRYTDKLIF.

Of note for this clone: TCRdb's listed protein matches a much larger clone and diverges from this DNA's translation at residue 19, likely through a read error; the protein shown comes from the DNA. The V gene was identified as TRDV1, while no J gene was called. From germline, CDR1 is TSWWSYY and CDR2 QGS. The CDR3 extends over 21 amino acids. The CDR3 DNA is TGTGCTCTTGGGGTTCAAGGGTGGCTCCTACTTCGTACTTCGTACACCGATAAACCCATCTTT. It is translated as CALGVQGWLLLRTSYTDKPIF.

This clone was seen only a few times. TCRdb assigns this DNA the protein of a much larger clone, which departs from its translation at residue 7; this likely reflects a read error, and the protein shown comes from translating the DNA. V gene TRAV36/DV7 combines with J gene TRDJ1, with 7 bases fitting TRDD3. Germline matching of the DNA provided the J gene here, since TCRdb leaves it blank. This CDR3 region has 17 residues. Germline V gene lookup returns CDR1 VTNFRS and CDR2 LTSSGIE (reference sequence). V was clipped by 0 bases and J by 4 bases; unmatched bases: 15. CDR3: CAVEAREDTTADDKLIF. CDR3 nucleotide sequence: TGTGCTGTGGAGGCCCGGGAGGATACGACGGCGGACGATAAACTCATCTTT.

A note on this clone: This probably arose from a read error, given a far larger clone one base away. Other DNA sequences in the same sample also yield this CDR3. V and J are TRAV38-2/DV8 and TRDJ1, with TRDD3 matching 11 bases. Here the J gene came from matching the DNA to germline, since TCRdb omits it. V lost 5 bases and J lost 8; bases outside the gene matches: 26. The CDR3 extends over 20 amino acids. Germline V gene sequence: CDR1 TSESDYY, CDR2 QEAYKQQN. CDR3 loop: CAYSSPLLGGYAGQSDKLIF. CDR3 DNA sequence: TGTGCTTATAGTTCCCCCCTACTTGGGGGATACGCGGGCCAGAGCGACAAACTCATCTTT.